Only one count was recorded for the clone carrying this T cell receptor beta chain. This entry comes from a study of Ad26.COV2.S vaccination and SARS-CoV-2 variants. Regarding treatment: about 20 received Ad26.COV2.S at low or high dose, single or two shots; about five received placebo; per-sample allocation not given. Material that was analyzed had been drawn on day 63 after the first vaccine or placebo injection. Spike of the Wuhan-strain SARS-CoV-2 was expressed by an Ad26 vector, which formed the vaccine. Measured with immunoSEQ multiplex PCR; TCRdb has only the in-frame clones, and not every one. There are about 480,000 clones in the sample; around 88% occur only once, and roughly 12% lies in the top ten. The CDR3 is 12 residues long. The V end lost 5 bases, the J end lost 4 bases, and 6 bases lay between the germline ends. The germline CDR1 and CDR2 sequences are SGHTA and FQGNSA.

This specimen was peripheral blood, taken in a trial of Ad26.COV2.S vaccine versus placebo. This chain joins TRBV7-2 and TRBJ2-1; D gene unclear. This clonotype was sampled from a person between 18 and 60 years old who received the Ad26.COV2.S COVID-19 vaccine or a placebo. The CDR3 nucleotides read TGTGCCAGCAGCCTTAGTTACAATGAGCAGTTCTTC. Its protein product is CASSLSYNEQFF.